This T cell receptor beta chain stems from a study of blood T cells in healthy people across ages (dated by TCRdb to between 2015 and 2017). Regarding the study in general: In model experiments, template switching captured roughly one uniquely barcoded TCR beta cDNA molecule for every two T cells. The study analyzed two additional independent replicas of 1 million unique cDNA reads from the same blood draw for two donors, one aged 18 to 29 and one aged 80 or older. Using deep sequencing normalized with unique cDNA molecular identifiers, the study measured how TCR beta repertoire diversity changes with age. To avoid experimental bias, donors of different ages were distributed randomly across sequencing lanes. Donors were grouped into four age groups: young (average roughly 15 years), middle-aged (around 39), aged (roughly 62) and long-lived (about 82).

Results the study describes overall, beyond this receptor: Compared with the aged group, more naive CD4+ T cells, fewer expanded clones and increased TCR diversity were shown by the long-lived group, suggesting age selection. Conclusive comparison of naive and antigen-experienced compartments was prevented by the profiling of bulk unsorted PBMCs. A strong correlation was found between observed TCR beta diversity and the percentage of naive T cells measured by flow cytometry. Observed TCR beta diversity per million T cells fell roughly linearly with age, and a significant reduction was already apparent by age roughly 40. Estimates of total diversity based on one million sequenced T cells were considered lower bounds and underestimates. The CMV infection status of donors was not known, potentially confounding age-related changes in expanded clonotypes.

The V and J ends are trimmed by 5 bases and 1 base, leaving 10 bases between them. The CDR3 covers 14 residues, taking in both the cysteine and the phenylalanine. Only the CDR3 portion is preserved as DNA: 42 bases, with reading frame beginning at the first base. CDR1 and CDR2, per the germline V gene, are KGHSH and LQKENI. Donors were 39 systemically healthy Caucasian individuals from Russia aged roughly 6 to 95 years. Each donor gave 8 to 10 milliliters of peripheral blood, collected into EDTA-treated Vacutainer tubes. PBMCs were isolated by Ficoll-Paque density-gradient centrifugation, with at least 7 million obtained per sample. Trizol reagent was used to extract total RNA from the PBMCs, yielding at least 6 micrograms per sample. For every donor, an aliquot of PBMCs went through flow cytometry to measure the percentages of naive CD45RAhigh/CD27high T cells. On this clonotype: Its recognized antigen is unknown. There are no base qualities to consult, and no much larger clone falls within one base.

The library was obtained by 5' RACE. Instrument on record: Illumina HiSeq 2500. The second PCR ran for about 6 to 12 cycles and used a J-beta primer mix along with a sample-barcoded 5' primer. Each TCR beta cDNA molecule received a unique molecular identifier from a template-switch 5' adaptor carrying 12 random nucleotides. Each sample yielded at least 2.5 million CDR3-containing paired-end reads. First-strand cDNA synthesis was performed from all RNA using the Mint cDNA synthesis kit, with priming by a TRBC-specific oligonucleotide. After uracil-DNA glycosylase treatment, a first 18-cycle PCR used universal primers M1SS and BC2_uni_R on all cDNA. The published analysis was carried out like this. For normalization, 1 million high-quality reads, each with a distinct molecular identifier, were randomly selected from each sample. Instead of being binned into consensus sequences, reads with shared molecular identifiers were discarded. MiTCR, with a Q25 quality threshold and the strictest error-elimination algorithm, was used for CDR3 identification, clonotype clustering and error correction. Lower-bound total TCR beta diversity was estimated with a nonparametric unseen species model using Euler transformation. Using fastp at Q25 and MiXCR, TCRdb reprocessed the public reads and kept productive beta chains. Under each unique CDR3 protein, matching rows form one entry showing the most common genes and DNA. TCRdb, rather than the study authors, made the V and J calls. This sample comprises 1 million or so distinct CDR3 sequences, 35% to 50% of them detected only once. Together, the top ten hold 15% to 20% of the sample.

The receptor was isolated from a woman in her sixties or seventies in good health. The chain joins TRBV18 to TRBJ2-3; too little of a D gene remains to name it. Specimen: blood. The DNA sequence is TGTGCCAGCTCATCTTTACGGGGCACAGATACGCAGTATTTT. This encodes CASSSLRGTDTQYF.